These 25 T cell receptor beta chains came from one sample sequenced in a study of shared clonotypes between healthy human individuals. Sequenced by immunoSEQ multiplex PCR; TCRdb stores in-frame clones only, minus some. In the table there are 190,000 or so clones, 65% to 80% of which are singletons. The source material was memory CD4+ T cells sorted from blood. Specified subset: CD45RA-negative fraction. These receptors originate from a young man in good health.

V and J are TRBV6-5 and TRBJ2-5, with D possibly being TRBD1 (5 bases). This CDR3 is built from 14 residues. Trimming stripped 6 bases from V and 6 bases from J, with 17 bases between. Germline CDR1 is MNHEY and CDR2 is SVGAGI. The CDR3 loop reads CASRSYGQGQTQYF. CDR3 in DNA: TGTGCCAGCAGATCCTACGGGCAGGGCCAGACCCAGTACTTC.

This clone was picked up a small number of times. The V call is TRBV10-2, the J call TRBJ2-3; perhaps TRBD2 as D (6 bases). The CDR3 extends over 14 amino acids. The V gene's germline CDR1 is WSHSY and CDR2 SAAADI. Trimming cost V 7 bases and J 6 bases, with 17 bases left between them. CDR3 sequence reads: CASTLDGSKDTQYF. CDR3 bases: TGCGCCAGCACATTAGACGGGAGTAAGGATACGCAGTATTTT.

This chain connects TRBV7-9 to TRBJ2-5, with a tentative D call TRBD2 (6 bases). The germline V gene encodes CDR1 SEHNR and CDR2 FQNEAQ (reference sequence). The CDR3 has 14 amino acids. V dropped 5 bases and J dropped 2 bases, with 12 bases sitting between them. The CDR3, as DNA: TGTGCCAGCAGCCCAGCGGCGGGACAAGAGACCCAGTACTTC. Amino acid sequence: CASSPAAGQETQYF.

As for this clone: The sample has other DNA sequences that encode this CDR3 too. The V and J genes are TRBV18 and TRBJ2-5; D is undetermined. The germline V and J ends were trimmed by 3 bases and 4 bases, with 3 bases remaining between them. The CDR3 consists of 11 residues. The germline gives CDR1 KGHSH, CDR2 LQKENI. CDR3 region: CASSPGETQYF. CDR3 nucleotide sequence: TGTGCCAGCTCACCTGGAGAGACCCAGTACTTC.

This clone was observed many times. The CDR3 DNA sequence: TGTGCCAGTAGTATATTGGACAGGGGGCTAATTGGTCAGCCCCAGCATTTT. Protein: CASSILDRGLIGQPQHF. The genes are TRBV19 and TRBJ1-5; TRBD1 matches at 11 bases. The germline gives CDR1 LNHDA, CDR2 SQIVND (reference sequence). Unmatched junction bases numbered 9, after V lost 2 bases and J lost 6 bases. The CDR3 is made up of 17 amino acids.

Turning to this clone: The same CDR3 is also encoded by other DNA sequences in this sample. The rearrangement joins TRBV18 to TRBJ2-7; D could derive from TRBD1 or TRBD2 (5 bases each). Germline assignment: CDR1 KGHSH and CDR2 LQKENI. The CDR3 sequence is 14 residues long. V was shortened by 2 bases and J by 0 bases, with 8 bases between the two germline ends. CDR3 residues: CASSPGTGSYEQYF. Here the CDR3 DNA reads TGTGCCAGCTCACCAGGGACGGGCTCCTACGAGCAGTACTTC.

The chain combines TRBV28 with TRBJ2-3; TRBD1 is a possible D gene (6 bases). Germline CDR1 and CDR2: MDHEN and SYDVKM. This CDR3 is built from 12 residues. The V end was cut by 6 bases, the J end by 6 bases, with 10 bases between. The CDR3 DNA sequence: TGTGCCAGCAGGGACCAGGGGGATACGCAGTATTTT. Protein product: CASRDQGDTQYF.

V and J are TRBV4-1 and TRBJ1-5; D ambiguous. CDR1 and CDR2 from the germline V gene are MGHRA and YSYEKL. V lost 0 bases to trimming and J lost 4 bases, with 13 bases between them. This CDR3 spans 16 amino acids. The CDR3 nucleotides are TGCGCCAGCAGCCAAGATGCCGCCAGCAAGAATCAGCCCCAGCATTTT. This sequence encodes CASSQDAASKNQPQHF.

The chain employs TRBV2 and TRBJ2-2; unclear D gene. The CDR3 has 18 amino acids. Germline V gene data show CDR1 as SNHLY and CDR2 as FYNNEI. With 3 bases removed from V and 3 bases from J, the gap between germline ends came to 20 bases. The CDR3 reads CASSDSQIDPQYTGELFF. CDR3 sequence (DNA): TGTGCCAGCAGTGATTCACAAATAGACCCGCAATACACCGGGGAGCTGTTTTTT.

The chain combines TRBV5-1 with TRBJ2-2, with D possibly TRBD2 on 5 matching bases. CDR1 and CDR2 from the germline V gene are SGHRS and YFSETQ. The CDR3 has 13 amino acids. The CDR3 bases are TGCGCGAGCCGGAGGTTGAACACCGGGGAGCTGTTTTTT. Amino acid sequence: CASRRLNTGELFF.

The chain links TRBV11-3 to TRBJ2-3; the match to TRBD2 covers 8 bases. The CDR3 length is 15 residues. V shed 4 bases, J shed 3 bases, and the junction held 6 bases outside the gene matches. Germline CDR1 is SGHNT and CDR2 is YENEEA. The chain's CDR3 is CASSWAGGITDTQYF. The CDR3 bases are TGTGCCAGCAGCTGGGCGGGAGGTATTACAGATACGCAGTATTTT. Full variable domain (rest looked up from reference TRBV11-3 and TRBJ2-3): EAGVVQSPRYKIIEKKQPVAFWCNPISGHNTLYWYLQNLGQGPELLIRYENEEAVDDSQLPKDRFSAERLKGVDSTLKIQPAELGDSAVYLCASSWAGGITDTQYFGPGTRLTVL.

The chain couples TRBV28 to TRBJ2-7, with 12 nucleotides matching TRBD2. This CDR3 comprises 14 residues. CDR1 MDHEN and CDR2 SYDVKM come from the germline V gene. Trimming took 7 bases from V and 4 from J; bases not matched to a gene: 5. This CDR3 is CASTPGTSGYEQYF. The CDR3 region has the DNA TGTGCCAGCACCCCGGGGACTAGCGGGTACGAGCAGTACTTC.

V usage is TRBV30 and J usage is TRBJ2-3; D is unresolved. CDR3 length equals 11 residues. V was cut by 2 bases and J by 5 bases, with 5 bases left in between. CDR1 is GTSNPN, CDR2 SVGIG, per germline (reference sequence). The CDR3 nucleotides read TGTGCCTGGAGTTTGGGAGATACGCAGTATTTT. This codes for CAWSLGDTQYF.

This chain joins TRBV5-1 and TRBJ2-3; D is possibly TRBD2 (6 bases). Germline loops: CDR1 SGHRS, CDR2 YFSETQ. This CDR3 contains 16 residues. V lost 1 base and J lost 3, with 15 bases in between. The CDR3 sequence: CASSLLDGRATDTQYF. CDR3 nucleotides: TGCGCCAGCAGCTTGTTAGACGGGAGAGCAACAGATACGCAGTATTTT.

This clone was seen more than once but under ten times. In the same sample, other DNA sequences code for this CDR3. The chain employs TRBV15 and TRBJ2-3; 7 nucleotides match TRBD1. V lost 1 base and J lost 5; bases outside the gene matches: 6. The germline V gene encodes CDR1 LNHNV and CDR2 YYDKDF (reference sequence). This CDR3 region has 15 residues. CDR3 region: CATSRARQGRDTQYF. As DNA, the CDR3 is TGTGCCACCAGCAGAGCAAGACAGGGAAGAGATACGCAGTATTTT.

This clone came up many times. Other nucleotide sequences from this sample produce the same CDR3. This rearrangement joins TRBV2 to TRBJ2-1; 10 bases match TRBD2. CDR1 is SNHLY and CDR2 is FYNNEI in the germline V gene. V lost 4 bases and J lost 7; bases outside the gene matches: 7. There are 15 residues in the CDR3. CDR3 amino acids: CASSVPSGRGNEQFF. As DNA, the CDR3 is TGTGCCAGCAGTGTACCCAGCGGGAGGGGAAATGAGCAGTTCTTC.

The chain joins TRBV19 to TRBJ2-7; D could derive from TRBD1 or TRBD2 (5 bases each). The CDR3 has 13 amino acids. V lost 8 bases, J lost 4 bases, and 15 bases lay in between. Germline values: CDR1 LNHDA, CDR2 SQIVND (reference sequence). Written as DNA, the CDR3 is TGTGCCAGTGGGGGTTCGACGCCGTACGAGCAGTACTTC. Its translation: CASGGSTPYEQYF.

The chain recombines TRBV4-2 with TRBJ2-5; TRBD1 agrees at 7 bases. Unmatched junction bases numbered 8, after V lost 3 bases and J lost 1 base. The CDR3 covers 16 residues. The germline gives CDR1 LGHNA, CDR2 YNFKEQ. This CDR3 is CASSQAASGGQETQYF. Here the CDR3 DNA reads TGTGCCAGCAGCCAGGCCGCCTCAGGGGGCCAAGAGACCCAGTACTTC.

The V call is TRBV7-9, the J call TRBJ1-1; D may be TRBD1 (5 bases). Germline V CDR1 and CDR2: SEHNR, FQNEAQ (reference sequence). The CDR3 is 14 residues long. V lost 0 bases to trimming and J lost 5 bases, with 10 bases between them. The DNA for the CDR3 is TGTGCCAGCAGCTTAGCTTCGAGGGGTACTGAAGCTTTCTTT. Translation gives CASSLASRGTEAFF.

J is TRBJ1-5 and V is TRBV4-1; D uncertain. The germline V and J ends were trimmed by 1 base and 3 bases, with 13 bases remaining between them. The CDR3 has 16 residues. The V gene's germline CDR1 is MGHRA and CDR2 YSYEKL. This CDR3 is CASSQVVGGYNQPQHF. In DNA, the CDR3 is TGCGCCAGCAGCCAAGTTGTAGGTGGCTACAATCAGCCCCAGCATTTT.

Here the CDR3 reads CASSPSGTSGFNEQFF. The CDR3 DNA follows: TGTGCCAGCTCACCTTCCGGGACTAGCGGGTTCAATGAGCAGTTCTTC. The rearrangement joins TRBV18 to TRBJ2-1, with 12 nucleotides matching TRBD2. The germline CDR1 and CDR2 sequences are KGHSH and LQKENI. Trimming cost V 3 bases and J 6 bases; bases outside gene matches: 6. CDR3 length: 16 residues.

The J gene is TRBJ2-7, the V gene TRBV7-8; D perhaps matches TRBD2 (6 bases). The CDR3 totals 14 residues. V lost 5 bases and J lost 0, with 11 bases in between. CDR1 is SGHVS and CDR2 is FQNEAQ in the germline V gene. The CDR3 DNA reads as TGTGCCAGCAGCCGGGAGCGCATCTCCTACGAGCAGTACTTC. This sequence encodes CASSRERISYEQYF.

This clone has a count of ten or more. As DNA, the CDR3 is TGCGCCAGCAGCTTGTCTAGCGGGACGCAAGAGACCCAGTACTTC. Its protein product is CASSLSSGTQETQYF. The rearrangement links TRBV5-1 to TRBJ2-5; 9 bases match TRBD2. V lost 1 base to trimming and J lost 2 bases; unmatched junction nucleotides: 3. The germline V gene has CDR1 SGHRS and CDR2 YFSETQ. The CDR3 consists of 15 residues.

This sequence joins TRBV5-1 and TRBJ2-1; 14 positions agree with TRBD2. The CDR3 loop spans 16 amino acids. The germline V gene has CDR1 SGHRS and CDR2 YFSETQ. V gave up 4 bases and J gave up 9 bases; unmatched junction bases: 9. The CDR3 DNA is TGCGCCAGCAGCCTAACAAGGGGACTAGCGGGAGCTGAGCAGTTCTTC. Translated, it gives CASSLTRGLAGAEQFF.

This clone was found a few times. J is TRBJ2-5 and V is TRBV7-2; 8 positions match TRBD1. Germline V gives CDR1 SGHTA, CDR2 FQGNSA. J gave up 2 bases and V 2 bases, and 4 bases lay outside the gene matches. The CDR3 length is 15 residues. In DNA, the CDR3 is TGTGCCAGCAGCTTAATGACAGGGGATCAAGAGACCCAGTACTTC. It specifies CASSLMTGDQETQYF. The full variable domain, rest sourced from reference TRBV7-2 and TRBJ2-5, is GAGVSQSPSNKVTEKGKDVELRCDPISGHTALYWYRQSLGQGLEFLIYFQGNSAPDKSGLPSDRFSAERTGGSVSTLTIQRTQQEDSAVYLCASSLMTGDQETQYFGPGTRLLVL.